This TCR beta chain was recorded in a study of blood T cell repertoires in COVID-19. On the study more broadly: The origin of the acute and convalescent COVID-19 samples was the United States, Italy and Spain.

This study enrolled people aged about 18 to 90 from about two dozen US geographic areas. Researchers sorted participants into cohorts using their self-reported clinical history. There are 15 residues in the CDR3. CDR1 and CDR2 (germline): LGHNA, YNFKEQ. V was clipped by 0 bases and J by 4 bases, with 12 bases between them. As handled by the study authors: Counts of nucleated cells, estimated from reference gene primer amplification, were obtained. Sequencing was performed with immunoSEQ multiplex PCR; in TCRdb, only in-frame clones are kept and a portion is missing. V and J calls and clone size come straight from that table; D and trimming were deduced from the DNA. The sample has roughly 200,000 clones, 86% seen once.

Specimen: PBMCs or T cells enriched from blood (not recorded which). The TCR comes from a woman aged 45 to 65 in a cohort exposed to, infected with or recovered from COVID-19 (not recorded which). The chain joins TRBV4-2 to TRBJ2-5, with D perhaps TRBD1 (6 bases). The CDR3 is CASSQDPGDVETQYF. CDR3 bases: TGTGCCAGCAGCCAAGATCCAGGGGATGTAGAGACCCAGTACTTC.